This T cell receptor (beta chain) stems from a study of blood T cells in healthy people across ages. This CDR3 is built from 15 residues. CDR1 is MNHEY, CDR2 SVGAGI, per germline. As regards this clonotype: Antigen: not known. The junction and the germline gene differ at one end; a read error may be behind it.

General study results and limits: Donor CMV status, an unknown factor, possibly confounded changes in expanded clonotypes.

Using a J-beta primer mix together with a sample-barcoded 5' primer, a second PCR was run for about 7 to 12 cycles. Every sample gave at least 3 million paired-end reads containing CDR3. TCRdb used MiXCR to reprocess the 5' RACE reads, holding one entry per CDR3 protein. Among under 1,000,000 distinct CDR3 sequences listed, under 40% were seen once. The sequence was collected from a man aged 18 to 35 in good health. The sample was blood. The chain carries TRBV6-5 and TRBJ1-4, with D maybe TRBD1 (5 bases). This chain's CDR3 is CTSSYGVRADEKLFF. The CDR3 DNA reads as TGTACCAGCAGTTATGGGGTCAGGGCGGATGAAAAACTGTTTTTT.